This T cell receptor (beta chain) was identified during a study of Graves' ophthalmopathy and Graves' hyperthyroidism. Regarding the study as a whole: Built on 13 signatures, a model told ophthalmopathy apart from stable hyperthyroidism with 87.88% sensitivity and around 80% specificity.

The V and J ends lost 6 bases and 4 bases respectively, with 19 bases between them. The germline CDR1 and CDR2 sequences are SGHRS and YFSETQ. The CDR3 extends over 15 amino acids. The sample holds many counts of this clonotype. No antigen is known for it. Amplification from RNA transcripts yielded the TCR beta CDR3 regions. First-round RT-PCR used HTBI primers; second-round multiplex PCR followed. TCRdb re-analysed the multiplex PCR reads in MiXCR, keeping a single row per CDR3 protein. The data contain roughly 160,000 distinct CDR3 sequences, less than 45% of them singletons. The chain is built from TRBV5-1 and TRBJ2-5, with D possibly matching TRBD2 (7 bases). The receptor's source is a woman in her 40s with Graves' ophthalmopathy. Sequencing was done on a sample of peripheral blood. The CDR3 loop reads CASTRWGGIGETQYF. DNA for the CDR3: TGCGCCAGCACCCGCTGGGGGGGCATCGGAGAGACCCAGTACTTC.